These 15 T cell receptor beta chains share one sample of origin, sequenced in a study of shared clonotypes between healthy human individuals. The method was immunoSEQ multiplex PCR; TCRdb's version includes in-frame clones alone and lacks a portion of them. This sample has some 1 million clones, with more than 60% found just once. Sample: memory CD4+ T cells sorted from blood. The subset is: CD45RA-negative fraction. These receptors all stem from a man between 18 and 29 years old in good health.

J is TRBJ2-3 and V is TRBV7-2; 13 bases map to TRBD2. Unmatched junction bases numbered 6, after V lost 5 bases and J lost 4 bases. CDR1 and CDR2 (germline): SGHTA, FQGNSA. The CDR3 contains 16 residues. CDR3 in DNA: TGTGCCAGCAGCATTACTAGCGGGGGGGCTTCAGATACGCAGTATTTT. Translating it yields CASSITSGGASDTQYF.

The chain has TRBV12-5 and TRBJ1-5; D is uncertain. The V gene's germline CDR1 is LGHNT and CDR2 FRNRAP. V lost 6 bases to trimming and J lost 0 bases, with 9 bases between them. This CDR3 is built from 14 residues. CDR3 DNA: TGTGCTAGTGGACGAAAGGATAGCAATCAGCCCCAGCATTTT. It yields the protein CASGRKDSNQPQHF.

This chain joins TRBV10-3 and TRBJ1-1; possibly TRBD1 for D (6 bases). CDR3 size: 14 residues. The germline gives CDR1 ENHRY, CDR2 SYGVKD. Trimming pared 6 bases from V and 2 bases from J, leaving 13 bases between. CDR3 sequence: CAIRQTGLNTEAFF. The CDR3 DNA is TGTGCCATCAGACAAACAGGGCTCAACACTGAAGCTTTCTTT.

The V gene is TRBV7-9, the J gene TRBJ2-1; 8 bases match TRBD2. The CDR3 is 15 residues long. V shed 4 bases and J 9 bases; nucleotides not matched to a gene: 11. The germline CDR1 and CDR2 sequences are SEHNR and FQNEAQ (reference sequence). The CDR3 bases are TGTGCCAGCAGCTCAACCGGGACTAGTTTCCGTGAGCAGTTCTTC. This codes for CASSSTGTSFREQFF.

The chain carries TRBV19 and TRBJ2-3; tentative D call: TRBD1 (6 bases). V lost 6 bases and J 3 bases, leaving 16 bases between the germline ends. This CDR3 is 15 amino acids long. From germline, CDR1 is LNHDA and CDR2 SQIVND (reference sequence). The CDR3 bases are TGTGCCAGTAGAACGACAGGCTCGCGGACAGATACGCAGTATTTT. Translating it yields CASRTTGSRTDTQYF.

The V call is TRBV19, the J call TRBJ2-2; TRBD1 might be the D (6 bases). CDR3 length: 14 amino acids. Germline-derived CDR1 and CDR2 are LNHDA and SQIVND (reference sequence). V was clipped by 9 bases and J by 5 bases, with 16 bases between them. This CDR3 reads CASQEGVNTGELFF. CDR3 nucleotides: TGTGCCAGCCAAGAGGGGGTCAATACCGGGGAGCTGTTTTTT.

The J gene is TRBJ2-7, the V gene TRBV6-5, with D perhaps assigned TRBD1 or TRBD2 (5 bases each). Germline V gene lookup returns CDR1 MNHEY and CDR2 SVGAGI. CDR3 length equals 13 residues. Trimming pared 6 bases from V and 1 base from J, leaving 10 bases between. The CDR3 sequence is CASSLGASYEQYF. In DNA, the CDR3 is TGTGCCAGCAGCCTCGGGGCGTCCTACGAGCAGTACTTC.

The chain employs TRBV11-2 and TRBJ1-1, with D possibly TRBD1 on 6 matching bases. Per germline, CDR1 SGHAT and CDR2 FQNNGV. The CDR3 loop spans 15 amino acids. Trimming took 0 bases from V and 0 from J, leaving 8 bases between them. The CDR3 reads CASSLDRTVNTEAFF. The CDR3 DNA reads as TGTGCCAGCAGCTTAGATAGGACAGTGAACACTGAAGCTTTCTTT. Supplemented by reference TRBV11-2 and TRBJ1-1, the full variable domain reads EAGVAQSPRYKIIEKRQSVAFWCNPISGHATLYWYQQILGQGPKLLIQFQNNGVVDDSQLPKDRFSAERLKGVDSTLKIQPAKLEDSAVYLCASSLDRTVNTEAFFGQGTRLTVV.

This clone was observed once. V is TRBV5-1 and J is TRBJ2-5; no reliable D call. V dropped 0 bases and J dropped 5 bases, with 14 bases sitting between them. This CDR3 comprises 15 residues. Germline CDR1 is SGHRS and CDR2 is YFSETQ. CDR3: CASSLGSGIRETQYF. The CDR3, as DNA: TGCGCCAGCAGCTTGGGAAGTGGAATCCGGGAGACCCAGTACTTC.

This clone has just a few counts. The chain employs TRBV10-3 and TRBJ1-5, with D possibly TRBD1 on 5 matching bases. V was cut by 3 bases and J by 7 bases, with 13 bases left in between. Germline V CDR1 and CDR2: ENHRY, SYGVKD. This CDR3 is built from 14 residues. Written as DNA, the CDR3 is TGTGCCATCAGTGACCTTAAGGGGAGGCAGCCCCAGCATTTT. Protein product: CAISDLKGRQPQHF.

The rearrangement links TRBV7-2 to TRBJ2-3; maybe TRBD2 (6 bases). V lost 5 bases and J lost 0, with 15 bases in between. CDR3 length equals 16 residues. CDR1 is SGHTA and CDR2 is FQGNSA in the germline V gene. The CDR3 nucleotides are TGTGCCAGCAGCCAAATGGGGGGATCTAGCACAGATACGCAGTATTTT. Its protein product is CASSQMGGSSTDTQYF.

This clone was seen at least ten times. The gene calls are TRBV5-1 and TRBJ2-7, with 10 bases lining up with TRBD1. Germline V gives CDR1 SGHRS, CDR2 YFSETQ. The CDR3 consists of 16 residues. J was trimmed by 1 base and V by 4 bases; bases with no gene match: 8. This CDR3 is CASSPEPGQGSYEQYF. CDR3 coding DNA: TGCGCCAGCAGCCCAGAACCGGGACAGGGGTCCTACGAGCAGTACTTC.

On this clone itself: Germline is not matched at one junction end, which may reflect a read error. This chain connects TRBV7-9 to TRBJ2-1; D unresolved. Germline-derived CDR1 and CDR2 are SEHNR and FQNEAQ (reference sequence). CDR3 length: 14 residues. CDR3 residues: CASTKVGSFNEQFF. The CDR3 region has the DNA TGTGCCAGCACCAAAGTGGGCTCCTTCAATGAGCAGTTCTTC.

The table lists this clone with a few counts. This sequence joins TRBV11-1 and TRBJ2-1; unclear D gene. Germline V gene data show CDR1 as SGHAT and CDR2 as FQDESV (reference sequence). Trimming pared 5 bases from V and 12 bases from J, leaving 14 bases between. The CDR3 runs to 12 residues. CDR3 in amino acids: CASSITIGLQFF. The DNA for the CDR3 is TGTGCCAGCAGCATTACCATAGGGTTGCAGTTCTTC.

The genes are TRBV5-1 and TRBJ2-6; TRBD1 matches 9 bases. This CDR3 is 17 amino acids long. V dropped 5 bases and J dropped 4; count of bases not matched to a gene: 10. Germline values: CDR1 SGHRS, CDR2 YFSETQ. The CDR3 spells CASSYTGGAEGANVLTF. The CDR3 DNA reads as TGCGCCAGCAGTTATACAGGGGGCGCGGAAGGGGCCAACGTCCTGACTTTC. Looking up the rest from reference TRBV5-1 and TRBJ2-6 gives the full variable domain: KAGVTQTPRYLIKTRGQQVTLSCSPISGHRSVSWYQQTPGQGLQFLFEYFSETQRNKGNFPGRFSGRQFSNSRSEMNVSTLELGDSALYLCASSYTGGAEGANVLTFGAGSRLTVL.